Sequencing of this T cell receptor beta chain was carried out in a study of molecular identifiers for immune sequencing clone quantification. Study-wide context: In the replicates, RNA derived from 20,000 or 100,000 naive CD8 cells was divided into five parts, and four were sequenced.

Bulk TCR library preparation followed previously described methods with listed TCR primers. MiXCR, run by TCRdb on the PCR reads, gives a single entry per CDR3 protein. The sample carries around 470,000 distinct CDR3 sequences, around a fifth recorded once. The authors sorted naive CD8 T cells as CD8+CD4-CCR7+CD45RA+. This clonotype was detected many times. Germline loops: CDR1 MNHEY, CDR2 SMNVEV (reference sequence). The CDR3 runs 17 residues. J lost 4 bases, V lost 5 bases, and 16 bases had no gene match. The sequenced sample consisted of naive CD8+ T cells from blood, with Jurkat cell RNA spiked in. Sample subset: FACS-sorted CD8+CD4-CCR7+CD45RA+ naive T cells. The sequence was collected from a human donor in good health. Some libraries in this study had Jurkat cell RNA spiked in. The chain couples TRBV27 to TRBJ1-1, with 7 bases fitting TRBD1. In nucleotides, the CDR3 is TGTGCCAGCAGTATCCTATCGGTACAGGGGTTAGGCACTGAAGCTTTCTTT. It encodes CASSILSVQGLGTEAFF.